The entry that follows covers one T cell receptor (beta chain) sequence. Its antigen is currently unknown. Only in-frame clones appear in the TCRdb table, and some are missing; sequencing was by immunoSEQ multiplex PCR. The profile shows some 120,000 clones, roughly nine tenths of them singletons. All patients were mismatch repair deficient, assessed by either PCR or immunohistochemistry. The TCR-sequenced patients were a few responders to pembrolizumab. These data come from a study of PD-1 blockade in mismatch repair-deficient tumors. Study background: Patients had over ten mismatch repair-deficient cancer types and were previously treated and progressing.

CDR1 and CDR2 (germline): KGHSH, LQKENI. V lost 5 bases to trimming and J lost 4 bases; unmatched junction nucleotides: 7. The CDR3 is 15 amino acids. The study, taken as a whole, reports: Tumor-resident clones, often undetectable pretreatment in blood, expanded then contracted after pembrolizumab.

This TCR derives from an adult with mismatch repair-deficient cancer. This rearrangement joins TRBV18 to TRBJ2-1, with 8 bases identical to TRBD1. Sequenced material: peripheral blood, taken 44 weeks after starting pembrolizumab. The CDR3 DNA reads as TGTGCCAGCTCATCACAGGGGGTGGGTTACAATGAGCAGTTCTTC. Its protein product is CASSSQGVGYNEQFF.